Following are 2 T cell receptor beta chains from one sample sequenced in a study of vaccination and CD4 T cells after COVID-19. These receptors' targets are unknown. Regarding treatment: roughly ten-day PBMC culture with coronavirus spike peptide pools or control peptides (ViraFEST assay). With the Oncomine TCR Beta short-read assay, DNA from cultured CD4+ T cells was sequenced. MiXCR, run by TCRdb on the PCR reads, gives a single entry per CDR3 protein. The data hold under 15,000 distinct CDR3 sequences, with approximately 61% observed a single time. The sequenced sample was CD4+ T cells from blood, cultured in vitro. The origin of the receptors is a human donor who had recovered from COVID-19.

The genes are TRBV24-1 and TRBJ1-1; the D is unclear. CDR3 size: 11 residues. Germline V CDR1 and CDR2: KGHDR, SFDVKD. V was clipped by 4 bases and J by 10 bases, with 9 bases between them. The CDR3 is CATSEGLRAFF. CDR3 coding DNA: TGTGCCACCAGTGAAGGGCTCAGAGCTTTCTTT.

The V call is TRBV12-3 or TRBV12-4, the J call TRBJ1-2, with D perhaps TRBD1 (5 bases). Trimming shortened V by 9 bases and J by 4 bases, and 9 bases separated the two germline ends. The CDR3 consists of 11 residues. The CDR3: CASSGLYGYTF. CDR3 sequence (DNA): TGTGCCAGTTCGGGACTCTATGGCTACACCTTC.